A single sample is the source of the 16 T cell receptor beta chains below, sequenced in a study of tumor-infiltrating lymphocytes in primary liver carcinoma. Total RNA amounting to roughly 0.5 ug was the source from which TCR beta cDNA was made with a constant-region primer. Libraries covering TCR beta were generated through three nested multiplex PCR rounds (using a slightly modified ARM-PCR). TRBV1-TRBV30 forward and Cbeta reverse primers drove the first two roughly 10-cycle rounds. TCRdb recomputed calls from the multiplex PCR reads with MiXCR, one row per CDR3 protein. This sample has tens of thousands of distinct CDR3 sequences, with more than 65% found just once. The study co-extracted DNA and RNA from roughly 20-30 mg of unsorted bulk tissue. The sequenced sample consisted of liver tumor tissue from sampling region 1. The subset was: tumor region T1, superior pole. All receptors come from a man aged 35 to 55 with primary liver carcinoma and hepatitis B virus infection.

This sequence joins TRBV4-2 and TRBJ2-1; 13 bases agree with TRBD2. Losses at the gene ends were 5 bases for V and 0 bases for J; bases not matched to a gene: 7. This CDR3 comprises 18 residues. CDR1 and CDR2 (germline): LGHNA, YNFKEQ. The CDR3, as DNA: TGTGCCAGCAGCGTAACCGGGACTAGCGGGGCCTCCTACAATGAGCAGTTCTTC. This codes for CASSVTGTSGASYNEQFF.

Of note for this clonotype: One end of the junction fails to match germline, which may point to a read error. V gene TRBV6-5 combines with J gene TRBJ2-7; D is unresolved. CDR1 and CDR2 from the germline V gene are MNHEY and SVGAGI. This CDR3 spans 13 amino acids. The chain's CDR3 is CVSRKTGSYEQYF. The DNA for the CDR3 is TGTGTCAGCAGAAAGACGGGCTCCTACGAGCAGTACTTC.

This clonotype came up a few times. The genes are TRBV7-9 and TRBJ2-1; D might be TRBD2 (6 bases). Per the germline V gene, CDR1 is SEHNR and CDR2 is FQNEAQ (reference sequence). The V end lost 4 bases, the J end lost 6 bases, and 10 bases lay between the germline ends. The CDR3 is made up of 13 amino acids. The CDR3 loop is CASSSLGGNEQFF. For the CDR3, the DNA is TGTGCCAGCAGCTCGCTCGGGGGCAATGAGCAGTTCTTC.

The chain employs TRBV21-1 and TRBJ2-7; no check of the table's D call, TRBD2, against the DNA was made. TRBV21-1 constitutes a pseudogene. The CDR3 is 13 residues long. The DNA of the CDR3 is TGTGCCATGGACCAAGGACTAGTCTACGGGCAGTACTTC. Translation: CAMDQGLVYGQYF.

A word on this clonotype: At one of its ends the junction is not consistent with the germline gene, which may arise from a read error. This chain connects TRBV14 to TRBJ2-7; 7 nucleotides agree with TRBD1. CDR3 length: 12 residues. The V gene's germline CDR1 is SGHDN and CDR2 FVKESK. The CDR3 loop is CASSRTGYEKYF. The DNA for the CDR3 is TGTGCCAGCAGCCGGACAGGATACGAGAAGTACTTC.

Details on this clonotype: Germline is not matched at one junction end, which may reflect a read error. V and J are TRBV6-1 and TRBJ2-7; 7 nucleotides match TRBD1. The CDR3 contains 12 residues. Looked up from germline, CDR1 is MNHNS and CDR2 is SASEGT. CDR3 coding DNA: TGTGCCAGTACTTCGACAGGGTACGAGCCGTACTTC. It encodes CASTSTGYEPYF.

This clonotype was recorded at least ten times. J is TRBJ1-1 and V is TRBV6-1; 9 bases line up with TRBD1. V shed 8 bases, J shed 13 bases, and the junction held 8 bases outside the gene matches. The V gene's germline CDR1 is MNHNS and CDR2 SASEGT. There are 11 residues in the CDR3. CDR3 sequence reads: CASGPGTGSFF. In DNA, the CDR3 is TGTGCCAGCGGCCCCGGGACAGGGAGTTTCTTT.

This clonotype was observed a handful of times. The rearrangement uses TRBV11-1 and TRBJ2-7, with TRBD2 matching 16 bases. Germline trimming cut 5 bases from V and 4 bases from J; bases unmatched to any gene: 5. Germline CDR1 reads SGHAT; CDR2 reads FQDESV (reference sequence). The CDR3 consists of 16 residues. CDR3 loop: CASSLGLAGGGYEQYF. In DNA form, the CDR3 reads TGTGCCAGCAGCCTGGGACTAGCGGGAGGGGGGTACGAGCAGTACTTC. Full variable domain (missing parts from reference TRBV11-1 and TRBJ2-7): EAEVAQSPRYKITEKSQAVAFWCDPISGHATLYWYRQILGQGPELLVQFQDESVVDDSQLPKDRFSAERLKGVDSTLKIQPAELGDSAMYLCASSLGLAGGGYEQYFGPGTRLTVT.

This chain joins TRBV24-1 and TRBJ2-7, with 7 bases lining up with TRBD1. V lost 4 bases to trimming and J lost 7 bases; unmatched junction nucleotides: 12. Germline CDR1 and CDR2: KGHDR and SFDVKD. There are 15 residues in the CDR3. The CDR3 sequence: CATSDRQGFVREQYF. Written as DNA, the CDR3 is TGTGCCACCAGTGACCGACAGGGTTTCGTTAGGGAGCAGTACTTC.

Points on this clonotype: Lacking the conserved final phenylalanine or tryptophan, this CDR3 likely reflects a read error. The chain couples TRBV11-2 to TRBJ2-2; 14 bases line up with TRBD2. Germline CDR1 is SGHAT and CDR2 is FQNNGV. This CDR3 has 19 amino acids. The CDR3 sequence is CSSSSTTSGRADLHGELFS. CDR3 sequence (DNA): TGTTCCAGCAGCTCGACGACTAGCGGGAGGGCCGACTTACATGGGGAGCTGTTTTCT.

The chain has TRBV6-5 and TRBJ2-3, with D perhaps being TRBD1 or TRBD2 (5 bases each). Trimming cost V 6 bases and J 6 bases, with 19 bases left between them. CDR1 and CDR2 (germline): MNHEY, SVGAGI. The CDR3 consists of 15 residues. The CDR3 loop reads CASSQTSFGTDTQYF. In DNA, the CDR3 is TGTGCCAGCAGCCAAACAAGTTTTGGGACGGATACGCAGTATTTT.

To note about this clonotype: One end of the junction does not line up with germline, which may come from a read error. This chain connects TRBV11-3 to TRBJ2-1; D ambiguous. Germline loops: CDR1 SGHNT, CDR2 YENEEA. This CDR3 has 13 residues. The DNA of the CDR3 is TGTGCCTGCAGCCATACAGATTACAGTGAGCAGTTCTTC. This encodes CACSHTDYSEQFF.

As for this clonotype: At one end, the junction sequence differs from germline, possibly due to a read error. The genes are TRBV29-1 and TRBJ2-5; TRBD1 matches 8 bases. Germline V gene lookup returns CDR1 SQVTM and CDR2 ANQGSEA. The CDR3 totals 14 residues. CDR3 DNA sequence: TGCAGCGTTGATGAGACAGGGGCCCAGGAGACCCAGTATTTC. Translation gives CSVDETGAQETQYF.

In its sample, this clonotype was seen many times. This chain uses TRBV11-2 with TRBJ2-6; the match to TRBD2 covers 11 bases. The CDR3 is 19 amino acids. V lost 4 bases, J lost 0 bases, and 8 bases stayed unmatched. The V gene's germline CDR1 is SGHAT and CDR2 FQNNGV. The CDR3 DNA sequence: TGTGCCAGCAGCTCCGGACTAGCGGGTTTCTTCTCTGGGGCCAACGTCCTGACTTTC. Protein: CASSSGLAGFFSGANVLTF. Complete variable domain (other parts from reference TRBV11-2 and TRBJ2-6): EAGVAQSPRYKIIEKRQSVAFWCNPISGHATLYWYQQILGQGPKLLIQFQNNGVVDDSQLPKDRFSAERLKGVDSTLKIQPAKLEDSAVYLCASSSGLAGFFSGANVLTFGAGSRLTVL.

By share, this clonotype ranks as medium-sized (0.01 to 0.1%). CDR3 in amino acids: CASSLELQNYGYTF. In nucleotides, the CDR3 is TGTGCCAGCAGCTTAGAATTACAGAACTATGGCTACACCTTC. This chain uses TRBV11-2 with TRBJ1-2; D call uncertain. The CDR3 length is 14 residues. Germline V gene lookup returns CDR1 SGHAT and CDR2 FQNNGV. Trimming removed 0 bases from V and 2 bases from J, with 7 bases in between.

The chain has TRBV11-1 and TRBJ2-1; 10 bases line up with TRBD2. The CDR3 runs to 19 residues. The V and J ends lost 1 base and 0 bases, in that order; junction bases with no gene match: 9. Germline V lookup: CDR1 SGHAT, CDR2 FQDESV (reference sequence). CDR3 nucleotides: TGTGCCAGCAGCTTAGGGAGCGGGAGGGCCGCGGTCTCCTACAATGAGCAGTTCTTC. It is translated as CASSLGSGRAAVSYNEQFF.